The 32 T cell receptor beta chains in this list originate from one sample, sequenced in a study of vaccination and CD4 T cells after COVID-19. No antigen has been identified for these receptors. The sample's time point: late sampling 161 to 241 days after vaccination in a few convalescent patients. Treatment indicated: approximately nine-day PBMC culture with coronavirus spike peptide pools or control peptides (ViraFEST assay). Sequencing of cultured CD4+ T cell DNA used the Oncomine TCR Beta short-read assay. TCRdb passed the PCR reads through MiXCR, listing each CDR3 protein once. The table lists about 22,000 distinct CDR3 sequences, more than 30% of them singletons. The source was CD4+ T cells from blood, cultured in vitro, collected about 7 months after SARS-CoV-2 vaccination. The source of these receptors is a human donor who had recovered from COVID-19.

This clonotype was picked up a small number of times. V gene TRBV25-1 combines with J gene TRBJ1-6; D not certain. The CDR3 contains 13 residues. V was cut by 1 base and J by 7 bases, with 5 bases left in between. Looked up from germline, CDR1 is MGHDK and CDR2 is SYGVNS. The CDR3 reads CASSELGNSPLHF. The CDR3 DNA reads as TGTGCCAGCAGTGAATTGGGGAATTCACCCCTCCACTTT.

In regard to this clonotype: The junction and the germline gene differ at one end; a read error may be behind it. The chain couples TRBV7-9 to TRBJ2-7, with D maybe TRBD1 (6 bases). The germline gives CDR1 SEHNR, CDR2 FQNEAQ (reference sequence). The CDR3 length is 16 residues. This chain's CDR3 is CASSQDLGRGSYEQYF. CDR3 sequence (DNA): TGCGCCAGCAGCCAAGATCTCGGAAGGGGGTCCTACGAGCAGTACTTC.

This clonotype has just a few counts. The chain links TRBV6-1 to TRBJ1-6; D uncertain. Trimming left V 6 bases short and J 9 bases short, with 12 bases between. CDR1 is MNHNS, CDR2 SASEGT, per germline. The CDR3 totals 13 residues. Here the CDR3 reads CASSPETISPLHF. The CDR3 coding sequence is TGTGCCAGCAGCCCTGAAACAATTTCACCCCTCCACTTT.

This clonotype was found a few times. V gene TRBV27 combines with J gene TRBJ1-5; D gene uncertain. The CDR3 consists of 12 residues. V was clipped by 2 bases and J by 4 bases, with 3 bases between them. Germline CDR1 reads MNHEY; CDR2 reads SMNVEV (reference sequence). The CDR3 DNA reads as TGTGCCAGCAGTTTACCTAATCAGCCCCAGCATTTT. Its translation: CASSLPNQPQHF.

This clonotype was counted only a few times. This chain links TRBV6-1 with TRBJ2-7; 7 positions agree with TRBD2. Germline assignment: CDR1 MNHNS and CDR2 SASEGT. This CDR3 has 13 amino acids. The J segment lost 4 bases and the V segment lost 11 bases, leaving 11 bases of the junction unmatched. The CDR3 DNA sequence: TGTGCCGCGGCTCGGGAGGTATCATACGAGCAGTACTTC. Protein product: CAAAREVSYEQYF.

J is TRBJ2-3 and V is TRBV5-1, with D unresolved. The V end lost 0 bases, the J end lost 6 bases, and 8 bases lay between the germline ends. Germline loops: CDR1 SGHRS, CDR2 YFSETQ. The CDR3 extends over 13 amino acids. The chain's CDR3 is CASSLGVVDTQYF. CDR3 in DNA: TGCGCCAGCAGCTTGGGGGTAGTGGATACGCAGTATTTT.

The V gene is TRBV19, the J gene TRBJ2-7; 7 bases are shared with TRBD2. J lost 0 bases, V lost 6 bases, and 8 bases had no gene match. Germline V lookup: CDR1 LNHDA, CDR2 SQIVND (reference sequence). The CDR3 is made up of 15 amino acids. This CDR3 is CASSLGGTYSYEQYF. The CDR3 DNA is TGTGCCAGTAGCCTGGGGGGGACCTACTCCTACGAGCAGTACTTC. Together with reference TRBV19 and TRBJ2-7, the CDR3 gives the full variable domain: DGGITQSPKYLFRKEGQNVTLSCEQNLNHDAMYWYRQDPGQGLRLIYYSQIVNDFQKGDIAEGYSVSREKKESFPLTVTSAQKNPTAFYLCASSLGGTYSYEQYFGPGTRLTVT.

The chain combines TRBV2 with TRBJ1-1, with a possible D match to TRBD1 (5 bases). Deletions cut 4 bases from V and 1 base from J, with 7 bases between. Germline V CDR1 and CDR2: SNHLY, FYNNEI. The CDR3 sequence is 13 residues long. Written as DNA, the CDR3 is TGTGCCAGCAGTGGGCAGGGGAACACTGAAGCTTTCTTT. Protein product: CASSGQGNTEAFF.

This clonotype was recorded a few times. The gene calls are TRBV5-4 and TRBJ1-1, with a weak D call TRBD1 (6 bases). The germline CDR1 and CDR2 sequences are SGHNT and YYREEE (reference sequence). The CDR3 runs 13 residues. V gave up 4 bases and J gave up 7 bases, with 14 bases separating them. As DNA, the CDR3 is TGTGCCAGCAGCAAATCCAGGGGCTTTGAAGCTTTCTTT. Protein sequence: CASSKSRGFEAFF.

In its sample, this clonotype was seen a few times. The rearrangement links TRBV7-2 to TRBJ2-1, with TRBD2 matching 12 bases. The CDR3 consists of 16 residues. Germline values: CDR1 SGHTA, CDR2 FQGNSA. V dropped 6 bases and J dropped 6; count of bases not matched to a gene: 9. As DNA, the CDR3 is TGTGCCAGCAGATTCTCTAGCGGGGGGGTATCCAATGAGCAGTTCTTC. Protein sequence: CASRFSSGGVSNEQFF.

As regards this clonotype: Its ends do not fully match the called genes, so a read error is possible. The J gene is TRBJ2-1, the V gene TRBV20-1, with TRBD2 identical over 14 bases. Looked up from germline, CDR1 is DFQATT and CDR2 is SNEGSKA (reference sequence). CDR3 size: 16 residues. For the CDR3, the DNA is TGCAGTGCTAACCCGGGACTAGCGGGAGACTACCATGAGCAGTTCTTC. This encodes CSANPGLAGDYHEQFF.

The rearrangement joins TRBV7-9 to TRBJ1-6; 7 bases are a match to TRBD1. J lost 7 bases, V lost 7 bases, and 7 bases had no gene match. CDR3 length: 14 residues. From germline, CDR1 is SEHNR and CDR2 FQNEAQ (reference sequence). CDR3: CASNIEQGNSPLHF. The CDR3 DNA reads as TGTGCCAGCAACATAGAACAGGGGAATTCACCCCTCCACTTT.

The J gene is TRBJ2-3, the V gene TRBV5-8; 7 bases agree with TRBD2. The CDR3 contains 15 residues. V lost 2 bases and J lost 2; bases outside the gene matches: 5. Per the germline V gene, CDR1 is SGHTS and CDR2 is YDEGEE. CDR3 DNA: TGTGCCAGCAGCTTCTACGGGACTACCACAGATACGCAGTATTTT. It encodes CASSFYGTTTDTQYF.

The chain has TRBV24-1 and TRBJ1-2; 7 bases are shared with TRBD1. The ends lost 0 bases at V and 7 bases at J; junction bases unmatched: 4. CDR3 size: 14 residues. The germline gives CDR1 KGHDR, CDR2 SFDVKD. CDR3 amino acids: CATSDLRQGGGYTF. CDR3 sequence (DNA): TGTGCCACCAGTGATTTGAGACAGGGAGGTGGCTACACCTTC.

The chain links TRBV7-2 to TRBJ1-3, with D unresolved. The V and J ends lost 0 bases and 4 bases respectively, with 4 bases between them. CDR3 length: 13 residues. Germline lookup yields CDR1 SGHTA and CDR2 FQGNSA. The CDR3 loop reads CASSLAGGNTIYF. CDR3 DNA sequence: TGTGCCAGCAGCTTAGCGGGGGGAAACACCATATATTTT.

V usage is TRBV20-1 and J usage is TRBJ2-1, with TRBD2 matching 9 bases. V shed 7 bases and J 1 base; nucleotides not matched to a gene: 5. The CDR3 has 14 residues. Germline CDR1 DFQATT, CDR2 SNEGSKA (reference sequence). CDR3 loop: CSVPSGASYNEQFF. In DNA form, the CDR3 reads TGCAGTGTTCCTAGCGGGGCATCCTACAATGAGCAGTTCTTC.

The rearrangement joins TRBV6-1 to TRBJ1-6; no firm D call. Germline CDR1 and CDR2: MNHNS and SASEGT. The ends were cut back, 11 bases at V and 5 bases at J, with 19 bases in the middle. The CDR3 sequence is 15 residues long. The CDR3 DNA is TGTGCCGCCCACCAGGCTATAATACATAATTCACCCCTCCACTTT. This gives the protein CAAHQAIIHNSPLHF.

This clonotype was found a few times. This chain connects TRBV27 to TRBJ1-2; D not certain. Trimming took off 0 bases at V and 7 bases at J, with 12 bases between the two ends. Germline CDR1 reads MNHEY; CDR2 reads SMNVEV (reference sequence). CDR3 length equals 14 residues. The CDR3 sequence: CASSLSVWAAGYTF. CDR3 sequence (DNA): TGTGCCAGCAGTTTATCAGTCTGGGCGGCTGGCTACACCTTC.

This clonotype has a single count. The chain carries TRBV20-1 and TRBJ2-2, with a possible D match to TRBD1 (6 bases). The CDR3 covers 16 residues. The germline gives CDR1 DFQATT, CDR2 SNEGSKA (reference sequence). V was clipped by 3 bases and J by 2 bases, with 16 bases between them. The CDR3 DNA reads TGCAGTGCTAGCATGACACAGGGCGCTAACACCGGGGAGCTGTTTTTT. Residues: CSASMTQGANTGELFF.

The chain combines TRBV28 with TRBJ2-7, with D tentatively TRBD1 (6 bases). Germline values: CDR1 MDHEN, CDR2 SYDVKM. The CDR3 extends over 16 amino acids. With 8 bases removed from V and 0 bases from J, the gap between germline ends came to 20 bases. The CDR3 DNA reads as TGTGCCAGCCCAGCTCCGTCAGGGGACGCCTCCTACGAGCAGTACTTC. Its protein is CASPAPSGDASYEQYF.

The chain is built from TRBV2 and TRBJ2-1; 8 bases line up with TRBD1. This CDR3 contains 15 residues. Germline V gene lookup returns CDR1 SNHLY and CDR2 FYNNEI. Trimming at V came to 4 bases and at J to 0 bases, leaving 2 bases not matched to a gene. DNA for the CDR3: TGTGCCAGCAGTGGACAGGGGAGCTCCTACAATGAGCAGTTCTTC. Translating gives CASSGQGSSYNEQFF.

This clonotype was detected only a few times. This CDR3 is CSASGQHVGTDTQYF. The CDR3 DNA sequence: TGCAGTGCTAGCGGACAGCACGTCGGCACAGATACGCAGTATTTT. This sequence joins TRBV20-1 and TRBJ2-3; tentatively, D is TRBD1 (6 bases). This CDR3 comprises 15 residues. Germline assignment: CDR1 DFQATT and CDR2 SNEGSKA (reference sequence). Trimming pared 3 bases from V and 1 base from J, leaving 14 bases between.

This clonotype has only a few counts. The rearrangement uses TRBV6-5 and TRBJ2-1; 11 bases align to TRBD2. The CDR3 is 15 residues long. The junction had 1 base not matched to a gene; V was cut back by 4 bases and J by 2 bases. Germline CDR1 reads MNHEY; CDR2 reads SVGAGI. The DNA of the CDR3 is TGTGCCAGCAGTTTAGCGGGAGGGCCCTACAATGAGCAGTTCTTC. It yields the protein CASSLAGGPYNEQFF.

This clonotype was seen a handful of times. This chain connects TRBV20-1 to TRBJ2-1; 9 bases are shared with TRBD2. This CDR3 is 15 amino acids long. CDR1 is DFQATT and CDR2 is SNEGSKA in the germline V gene (reference sequence). V was pared by 6 bases and J by 5 bases, with 11 bases of the junction left unmatched. The DNA for the CDR3 is TGCAGTGCCACCTGGGCGGGAGGGCCTCACAATGAGCAGTTCTTC. Amino acids: CSATWAGGPHNEQFF.

This clonotype was seen a few times. The chain uses TRBV7-6 and TRBJ2-5, with TRBD1 as a possible D gene (6 bases). Per the germline V gene, CDR1 is SGHVS and CDR2 is FNYEAQ. This CDR3 is built from 16 residues. With 4 bases removed from V and 5 bases from J, the gap between germline ends came to 20 bases. In DNA form, the CDR3 reads TGTGCCAGCAGCTCCTCTCCGGGACACCTAGAGGAGACCCAGTACTTC. This encodes CASSSSPGHLEETQYF. Full variable domain (rest looked up from reference TRBV7-6 and TRBJ2-5): GAGVSQSPRYKVTKRGQDVALRCDPISGHVSLYWYRQALGQGPEFLTYFNYEAQQDKSGLPNDRFSAERPEGSISTLTIQRTEQRDSAMYRCASSSSPGHLEETQYFGPGTRLLVL.

This clonotype has a handful of counts. The chain recombines TRBV19 with TRBJ1-2; D ambiguous. V lost 7 bases and J 5 bases, leaving 14 bases between the germline ends. The CDR3 sequence is 13 residues long. Germline V gene data show CDR1 as LNHDA and CDR2 as SQIVND (reference sequence). CDR3 in amino acids: CASNPGRQYGYTF. CDR3 in DNA: TGTGCCAGTAACCCCGGGCGGCAGTATGGCTACACCTTC.

The V gene is TRBV25-1, the J gene TRBJ1-2, with no clear D. CDR1 is MGHDK, CDR2 SYGVNS, per germline. The CDR3 length is 15 residues. V lost 3 bases and J 5 bases, leaving 16 bases between the germline ends. The CDR3 loop is CASSDGPRGRYGYTF. In DNA, the CDR3 is TGTGCCAGCAGTGACGGACCCCGTGGGAGATATGGCTACACCTTC.

This clonotype has only a few counts. J is TRBJ2-7 and V is TRBV7-2; D is unclear. CDR1 and CDR2 (germline): SGHTA, FQGNSA. Trimming shortened V by 5 bases and J by 3 bases, and 8 bases separated the two germline ends. The CDR3 length is 12 residues. CDR3 DNA: TGTGCCAGCAGCCCCCCAAGCTACGAGCAGTACTTC. Translation: CASSPPSYEQYF.

This clonotype was detected only a few times. V usage is TRBV11-3 and J usage is TRBJ1-1, with unresolved D. From germline, CDR1 is SGHNT and CDR2 YENEEA. Trimming cost V 7 bases and J 1 base, with 10 bases left between them. The CDR3 length is 13 residues. The CDR3 region has the DNA TGTGCCAGCACTACCGGGGAGAACACTGAAGCTTTCTTT. Translating gives CASTTGENTEAFF. Drawing the rest from reference TRBV11-3 and TRBJ1-1, the complete variable domain is EAGVVQSPRYKIIEKKQPVAFWCNPISGHNTLYWYLQNLGQGPELLIRYENEEAVDDSQLPKDRFSAERLKGVDSTLKIQPAELGDSAVYLCASTTGENTEAFFGQGTRLTVV.

This clonotype was counted only a few times. This chain connects TRBV2 to TRBJ1-2; D not certain. CDR1 and CDR2 from the germline V gene are SNHLY and FYNNEI. This CDR3 is 14 amino acids long. V lost 3 bases to trimming and J lost 3 bases, with 11 bases between them. CDR3 amino acids: CASSDLGRYYGYTF. Written as DNA, the CDR3 is TGTGCCAGCAGTGATTTGGGCAGGTACTATGGCTACACCTTC.

CDR3 in amino acids: CASSLDMMNTEAFF. The CDR3 DNA follows: TGTGCCAGCAGCCTGGACATGATGAACACTGAAGCTTTCTTT. The chain has TRBV11-1 and TRBJ1-1, with D perhaps matching TRBD1 (5 bases). Trimming removed 5 bases from V and 0 bases from J, with 10 bases in between. Germline-derived CDR1 and CDR2 are SGHAT and FQDESV (reference sequence). The CDR3 loop spans 14 amino acids.

This clonotype was picked up a small number of times. This sequence joins TRBV2 and TRBJ1-6, with D unresolved. This CDR3 is 13 amino acids long. V dropped 6 bases and J dropped 10 bases, with 13 bases sitting between them. Germline CDR1 is SNHLY and CDR2 is FYNNEI. The CDR3 region is CASRGSTSSPLHF. CDR3 DNA: TGTGCCAGCAGGGGCAGTACCTCATCACCCCTCCACTTT. The complete variable domain, with remaining parts taken from reference TRBV2 and TRBJ1-6, reads EPEVTQTPSHQVTQMGQEVILRCVPISNHLYFYWYRQILGQKVEFLVSFYNNEISEKSEIFDDQFSVERPDGSNFTLKIRSTKLEDSAMYFCASRGSTSSPLHFGNGTRLTVT.